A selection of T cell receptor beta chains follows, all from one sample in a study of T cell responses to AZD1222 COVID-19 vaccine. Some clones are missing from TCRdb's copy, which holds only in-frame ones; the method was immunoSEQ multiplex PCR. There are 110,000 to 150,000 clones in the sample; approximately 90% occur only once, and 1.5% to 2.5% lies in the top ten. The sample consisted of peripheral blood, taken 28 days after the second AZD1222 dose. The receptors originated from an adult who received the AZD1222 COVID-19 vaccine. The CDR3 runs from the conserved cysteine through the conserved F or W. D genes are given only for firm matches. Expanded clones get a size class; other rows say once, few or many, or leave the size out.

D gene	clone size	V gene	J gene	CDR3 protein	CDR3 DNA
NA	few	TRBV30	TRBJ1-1	CALWGVTEAFF	TGTGCCTTATGGGGGGTGACTGAAGCTTTCTTT
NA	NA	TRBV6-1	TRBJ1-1	CASSEARATEAFF	TGTGCCAGCAGTGAAGCGCGGGCCACTGAAGCTTTCTTT
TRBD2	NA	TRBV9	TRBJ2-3	CASSARGGNTDTQYF	TGTGCCAGCAGCGCGCGGGGGGGCAATACAGATACGCAGTATTTT
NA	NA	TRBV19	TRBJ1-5	CASSIKDRYQPQHF	TGTGCCAGTAGTATAAAGGACAGATATCAGCCCCAGCATTTT
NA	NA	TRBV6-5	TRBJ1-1	CASSYSSIGRTEAFF	TGTGCCAGCAGTTACTCGAGTATTGGAAGAACTGAAGCTTTCTTT
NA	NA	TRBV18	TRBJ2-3	CASSPAGTTDTQYF	TGTGCCAGCTCACCAGCAGGGACCACAGATACGCAGTATTTT
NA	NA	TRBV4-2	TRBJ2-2	CASSQSPNTGELFF	TGTGCCAGCAGCCAATCACCGAACACCGGGGAGCTGTTTTTT
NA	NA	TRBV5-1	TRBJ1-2	CASSLTSGRNYGYTF	TGCGCCAGCAGCTTGACGTCAGGGAGAAACTATGGCTACACCTTC
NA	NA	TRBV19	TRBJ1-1	CASRSSSSPGGTEAFF	TGTGCCAGTAGATCTTCGTCCTCTCCGGGGGGTACTGAAGCTTTCTTT
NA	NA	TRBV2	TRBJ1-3	CASSGSDGSGNTIYF	TGTGCCAGCAGTGGTTCAGACGGCTCTGGAAACACCATATATTTT
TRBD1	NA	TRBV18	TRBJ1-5	CASSPNQGEGQPQHF	TGTGCCAGCTCACCAAACCAGGGGGAAGGCCAGCCCCAGCATTTT
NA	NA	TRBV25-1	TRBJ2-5	CASSENTQYF	TGTGCCAGCAGTGAAAACACCCAGTACTTC
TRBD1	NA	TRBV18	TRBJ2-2	CASSPPGQVSTGELFF	TGTGCCAGCTCACCACCGGGACAGGTCTCCACCGGGGAGCTGTTTTTT
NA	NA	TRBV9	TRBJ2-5	CASSASQETQYF	TGTGCCAGCAGCGCGTCCCAAGAGACCCAGTACTTC
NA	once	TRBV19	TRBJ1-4	CASSISRATNEKLFF	TGTGCCAGTAGTATTTCCCGGGCAACTAATGAAAAACTGTTTTTT
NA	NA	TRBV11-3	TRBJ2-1	CASSLTGPNPYNEQFF	TGTGCCAGCAGCTTAACGGGACCTAATCCCTACAATGAGCAGTTCTTC